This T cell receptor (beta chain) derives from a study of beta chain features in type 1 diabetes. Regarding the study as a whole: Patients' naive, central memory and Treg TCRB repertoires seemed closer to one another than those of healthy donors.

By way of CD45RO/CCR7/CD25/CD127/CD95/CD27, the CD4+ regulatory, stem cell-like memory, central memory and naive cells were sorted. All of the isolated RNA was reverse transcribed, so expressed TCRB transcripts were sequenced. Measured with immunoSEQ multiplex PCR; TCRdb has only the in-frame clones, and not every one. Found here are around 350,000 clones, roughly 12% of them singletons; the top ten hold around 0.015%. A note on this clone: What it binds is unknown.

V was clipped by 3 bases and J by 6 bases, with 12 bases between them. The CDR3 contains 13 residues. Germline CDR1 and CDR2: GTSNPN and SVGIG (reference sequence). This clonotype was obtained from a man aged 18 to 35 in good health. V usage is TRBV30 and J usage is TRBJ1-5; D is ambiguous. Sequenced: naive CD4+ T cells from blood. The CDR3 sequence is CAWSRERVQPQHF. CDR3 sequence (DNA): TGTGCCTGGAGCCGAGAGCGGGTTCAGCCCCAGCATTTT.